These 13 T cell receptor beta chains came from one sample sequenced in a study of cytomegalovirus exposure and HLA in healthy donors. Profiled with immunoSEQ multiplex PCR; TCRdb holds only in-frame clones, not every one. Among roughly 350,000 clones, roughly 85% were seen once, and the ten largest hold around 0.84%. The specimen was PBMCs. Source of these receptors: a woman in her late teens or twenties in good health and CMV-seronegative.

V gene TRBV18 combines with J gene TRBJ1-1; 7 nucleotides agree with TRBD1. The germline gives CDR1 KGHSH, CDR2 LQKENI. Trimming removed 5 bases from V and 5 bases from J; junction bases left unmatched: 8. The CDR3 has 14 amino acids. The CDR3 loop reads CASSTDRVGTEAFF. CDR3 nucleotides: TGTGCCAGCTCAACAGACAGGGTTGGGACTGAAGCTTTCTTT.

The chain combines TRBV7-8 with TRBJ1-5; TRBD1 agrees at 7 bases. This CDR3 comprises 15 residues. Germline values: CDR1 SGHVS, CDR2 FQNEAQ. V lost 5 bases and J lost 0; bases outside the gene matches: 4. Here the CDR3 reads CASSPDRLSNQPQHF. The DNA for the CDR3 is TGTGCCAGCAGCCCGGACAGGCTTAGCAATCAGCCCCAGCATTTT.

The V call is TRBV5-1, the J call TRBJ2-7, with 7 bases identical to TRBD2. The CDR3 covers 16 residues. J lost 6 bases, V lost 4 bases, and 16 bases had no gene match. Germline CDR1 is SGHRS and CDR2 is YFSETQ. DNA of the CDR3: TGCGCCAGCAGCCCCCCCGATCGAGCGGGAAGAGGCGAGCAGTACTTC. Amino acid sequence: CASSPPDRAGRGEQYF.

This chain links TRBV4-3 with TRBJ2-1; possibly TRBD1 for D (8 bases). Trimming pared 6 bases from V and 3 bases from J, leaving 27 bases between. The germline CDR1 and CDR2 sequences are LGHNA and YSLEER. The CDR3 consists of 19 residues. CDR3 sequence (DNA): TGCGCCAGCAGTAAACAAGGACAGGGATCTAGCGGAGTCTACAATGAGCAGTTCTTC. Translated: CASSKQGQGSSGVYNEQFF.

This clone was recorded a few times. The chain is built from TRBV6-1 and TRBJ1-1; TRBD1 matches 8 bases. Per germline, CDR1 MNHNS and CDR2 SASEGT. V lost 4 bases, J lost 1 base, and 5 bases stayed unmatched. This CDR3 is 15 amino acids long. The CDR3 here is CASSALTGGNTEAFF. CDR3 coding DNA: TGTGCCAGCAGTGCACTCACAGGGGGGAACACTGAAGCTTTCTTT.

This clone was observed once. The chain uses TRBV4-1 and TRBJ2-2; possible D gene TRBD2, 6 bases. Germline loops: CDR1 MGHRA, CDR2 YSYEKL. This CDR3 region has 16 residues. Trimming cost V 0 bases and J 6 bases, with 14 bases left between them. In DNA form, the CDR3 reads TGCGCCAGCAGCCAAGATAGGACGGGGGTCCCCGGGGAGCTGTTTTTT. It codes for CASSQDRTGVPGELFF.

This chain uses TRBV19 with TRBJ2-7, with TRBD1 identical over 7 bases. CDR3 size: 15 residues. Germline trimming cut 1 base from V and 2 bases from J; bases unmatched to any gene: 5. Germline V gene sequence: CDR1 LNHDA, CDR2 SQIVND (reference sequence). CDR3 protein: CASSIGGGQAYEQYF. The CDR3 nucleotides read TGTGCCAGTAGTATAGGAGGAGGACAGGCCTACGAGCAGTACTTC.

This clone was recorded once. The CDR3, as DNA: TGTGCCAGCAGCTTAGGAGTGGGCGGGACAGGGGGATACGGGGAGCAGTTCTTC. Protein sequence: CASSLGVGGTGGYGEQFF. V and J are TRBV7-2 and TRBJ2-1, with 11 bases aligning to TRBD1. Germline CDR1 reads SGHTA; CDR2 reads FQGNSA. The CDR3 extends over 18 amino acids. The V gene end was trimmed by 1 base and the J gene end by 10 bases; junction bases not matched to a gene: 15.

The genes are TRBV11-3 and TRBJ2-6; TRBD2 agrees at 11 bases. CDR3 length: 18 residues. The J segment lost 0 bases and the V segment lost 5 bases, leaving 6 bases of the junction unmatched. Germline assignment: CDR1 SGHNT and CDR2 YENEEA. CDR3 sequence reads: CASSPGLADPSGANVLTF. CDR3 DNA sequence: TGTGCCAGCAGCCCGGGACTAGCGGACCCCTCTGGGGCCAACGTCCTGACTTTC.

V gene TRBV4-3 combines with J gene TRBJ1-3; no reliable D call. Germline CDR1 and CDR2: LGHNA and YSLEER. Trimming left V 0 bases short and J 4 bases short, with 10 bases between. This CDR3 has 15 amino acids. CDR3 DNA: TGCGCCAGCAGCCAAGATAAAGGGAGCGGAAACACCATATATTTT. The encoded protein is CASSQDKGSGNTIYF.

The chain recombines TRBV7-2 with TRBJ2-7; TRBD1 is a possible D gene (6 bases). Germline lookup yields CDR1 SGHTA and CDR2 FQGNSA. This CDR3 is built from 12 residues. V was cut by 3 bases and J by 3 bases, with 6 bases left in between. The CDR3 DNA reads as TGTGCCAGCAGCTTCAGGGGCTACGAGCAGTACTTC. Protein sequence: CASSFRGYEQYF.

The gene calls are TRBV4-3 and TRBJ1-2, with 8 bases identical to TRBD1. Germline CDR1 LGHNA, CDR2 YSLEER. With V trimmed by 0 bases and J by 8 bases, 5 bases remained unmatched. The CDR3 is 14 amino acids. The CDR3 DNA reads as TGCGCCAGCAGCCAAGATGTCGGACAGGGAGGCTACACCTTC. Residues: CASSQDVGQGGYTF.

As DNA, the CDR3 is TGCAGCGTCAGGGTCGACTGGAATGAGCAGTTCTTC. Encoded protein: CSVRVDWNEQFF. The gene calls are TRBV29-1 and TRBJ2-1, with a tentative D call TRBD1 (5 bases). This CDR3 region has 12 residues. The V and J ends lost 6 bases and 7 bases respectively, with 13 bases between them. The germline V gene has CDR1 SQVTM and CDR2 ANQGSEA.